Following are 4 T cell receptor beta chains from one sample sequenced in a study of OX40 agonist ivuxolimab in advanced cancers. The protocol was immunoSEQ multiplex PCR, while the TCRdb copy is restricted to in-frame clones and leaves out a portion. The sample includes some 80,000 clones, about 90% of them seen just once. The sample was CD4+ or CD8+ T cells sorted from blood, taken in a trial of the OX40 agonist ivuxolimab. All receptors come from an adult with an advanced solid tumor such as melanoma, head and neck, liver or kidney cancer.

The CDR3 is CASSLGGTTYF. DNA of the CDR3: TGTGCCAGCAGCTTAGGGGGGACAACGTACTTC. This chain uses TRBV7-6 with TRBJ2-7; D may be TRBD1 (6 bases). CDR3 length: 11 amino acids. Trimming took 1 base from V and 12 from J, leaving 10 bases between them. CDR1 is SGHVS, CDR2 FNYEAQ, per germline.

The V call is TRBV29-1, the J call TRBJ2-7; D may be TRBD1 (5 bases). Trimming took off 0 bases at V and 2 bases at J, with 5 bases between the two ends. This CDR3 has 12 residues. In germline, CDR1 is SQVTM, CDR2 ANQGSEA. The CDR3 sequence is CSVEEGAYEQYF. In DNA, the CDR3 is TGCAGCGTTGAAGAAGGGGCCTACGAGCAGTACTTC.

The CDR3 reads CASSLGTSGGLQETQYF. The CDR3 DNA reads TGTGCCAGCAGCTTAGGCACTAGCGGGGGGCTACAAGAGACCCAGTACTTC. The chain combines TRBV7-2 with TRBJ2-5; 12 bases fit TRBD2. With 1 base clipped from V and 2 bases from J, the junction kept 5 bases outside the gene matches. CDR1 is SGHTA and CDR2 is FQGNSA in the germline V gene. The CDR3 extends over 17 amino acids.

This chain uses TRBV25-1 with TRBJ1-6; D not certain. Germline V gene data show CDR1 as MGHDK and CDR2 as SYGVNS. Trimming left V 6 bases short and J 6 bases short, with 9 bases between. This CDR3 is 13 amino acids long. CDR3 bases: TGTGCCAGCAGCCTCGATGGTAATTCACCCCTCCACTTT. Its translation is CASSLDGNSPLHF.